The 19 T cell receptor beta chains below were found in one sample sequenced in a study of OX40 agonist ivuxolimab in advanced cancers. Profiled with immunoSEQ multiplex PCR; TCRdb holds only in-frame clones, not every one. The data contain over 55,000 clones, around 83% of them singletons. Material: CD4+ or CD8+ T cells sorted from blood, obtained in a trial of the OX40 agonist ivuxolimab. Every receptor here comes from an adult with an advanced solid tumor such as melanoma, head and neck, liver or kidney cancer.

This CDR3 reads CASSPEGERGYTF. DNA of the CDR3: TGTGCCAGCTCACCGGAGGGGGAACGTGGCTACACCTTC. The chain recombines TRBV18 with TRBJ1-2; D might be TRBD1 (6 bases). Germline assignment: CDR1 KGHSH and CDR2 LQKENI. CDR3 size: 13 residues. Trimming removed 3 bases from V and 7 bases from J, with 12 bases in between.

A word on this clone: Lacking the conserved final phenylalanine or tryptophan, this CDR3 likely reflects a read error. The DNA is left out, because the CDR3 cannot be placed on it with certainty; the CDR3 is given as TCRdb lists it. This chain connects TRBV21-1 to TRBJ1-2. TRBV21-1 is tagged as a pseudogene. The CDR3 is 14 residues long, counting both termini. The CDR3 sequence: CASIPDTAHYGYTL.

This chain joins TRBV11-1 and TRBJ1-1, with D maybe TRBD1 (5 bases). CDR1 is SGHAT, CDR2 FQDESV, per germline (reference sequence). Between the trimmed V and J ends, which lost 6 bases and 4 bases, there was a span of 15 bases. This CDR3 spans 14 amino acids. CDR3 loop: CASRSGGRSTEAFF. The CDR3 coding sequence is TGTGCCAGCAGGTCGGGGGGGAGGAGCACTGAAGCTTTCTTT.

By its share, this clone is medium-sized. J is TRBJ2-6 and V is TRBV5-6; possibly TRBD2 for D (6 bases). Germline assignment: CDR1 SGHDT and CDR2 YYEEEE. Trimming stripped 4 bases from V and 2 bases from J, with 10 bases between. The CDR3 totals 15 residues. The CDR3 loop is CASSLGGAGANVLTF. The CDR3 DNA reads as TGTGCCAGCAGCCTCGGAGGGGCTGGGGCCAACGTCCTGACTTTC.

The chain is built from TRBV4-2 and TRBJ2-1; 10 nucleotides line up with TRBD1. CDR3 length equals 14 residues. The V and J ends lost 5 bases and 7 bases, in that order; junction bases with no gene match: 5. Germline V gives CDR1 LGHNA, CDR2 YNFKEQ. The CDR3 DNA sequence: TGTGCCAGCAGCGACAGGGGGCGCGATAATGAGCAGTTCTTC. Translated, it gives CASSDRGRDNEQFF.

The chain recombines TRBV28 with TRBJ2-1; 9 positions agree with TRBD2. This CDR3 is 13 amino acids long. V was clipped by 7 bases and J by 3 bases; unmatched bases: 1. Germline assignment: CDR1 MDHEN and CDR2 SYDVKM. The CDR3 DNA reads TGTGCCAGCAAAGCGGGGGGCTACAATGAGCAGTTCTTC. This codes for CASKAGGYNEQFF.

This clone was observed a handful of times. The genes are TRBV4-3 and TRBJ2-2; D unclear. The V end lost 0 bases, the J end lost 4 bases, and 9 bases lay between the germline ends. Germline V lookup: CDR1 LGHNA, CDR2 YSLEER. The CDR3 is made up of 15 amino acids. As DNA, the CDR3 is TGCGCCAGCAGCCAAGACCCAGGTAGCACCGGGGAGCTGTTTTTT. Its protein product is CASSQDPGSTGELFF.

The chain is built from TRBV5-4 and TRBJ2-5; D not certain. V lost 4 bases, J lost 5 bases, and 15 bases lay in between. CDR1 SGHNT and CDR2 YYREEE come from the germline V gene (reference sequence). The CDR3 runs 14 residues. The CDR3 loop reads CASSTGFFKETQYF. The CDR3 DNA reads TGTGCCAGCAGCACGGGTTTTTTCAAGGAGACCCAGTACTTC.

The CDR3 DNA sequence: TGTGCCAGCTCACCGGGACAGGGATTCATTGACGGCTACACCTTC. Protein product: CASSPGQGFIDGYTF. The V call is TRBV18, the J call TRBJ1-2, with 9 bases lining up with TRBD1. The germline CDR1 and CDR2 sequences are KGHSH and LQKENI. The CDR3 is made up of 15 amino acids. Trimming removed 3 bases from V and 8 bases from J; junction bases left unmatched: 10.

This chain uses TRBV6-5 with TRBJ1-5; no definite D call. Germline V CDR1 and CDR2: MNHEY, SVGAGI. The CDR3 length is 11 residues. Trimming cost V 5 bases and J 7 bases, with 6 bases left between them. The CDR3 spells CASSVVQPQHF. The CDR3 DNA reads TGTGCCAGCAGTGTGGTACAGCCCCAGCATTTT.

About this clone: A read error may produce the germline difference seen at one junction end. Other DNA sequences in the same sample also yield this CDR3. The chain employs TRBV4-1 and TRBJ2-5, with D hard to call. This CDR3 has 12 residues. CDR1 MGHRA and CDR2 YSYEKL come from the germline V gene. The CDR3 region is CASSQDWKLLYF. CDR3 bases: TGCGCCAGCAGTCAAGACTGGAAATTGTTGTACTTC.

The V and J genes are TRBV7-2 and TRBJ2-7; D gene unclear. V lost 5 bases and J lost 2, with 7 bases in between. CDR1 is SGHTA and CDR2 is FQGNSA in the germline V gene. The CDR3 covers 12 residues. This CDR3 reads CASSPRAYEQYF. The CDR3, as DNA: TGTGCCAGCAGCCCTCGGGCCTACGAGCAGTACTTC.

V usage is TRBV11-1 and J usage is TRBJ2-7, with D unresolved. Trimming cost V 0 bases and J 3 bases, with 6 bases left between them. CDR3 length: 13 amino acids. Looked up from germline, CDR1 is SGHAT and CDR2 is FQDESV (reference sequence). The CDR3 coding sequence is TGTGCCAGCAGCTTAGCGGACGGCTACGAGCAGTACTTC. Amino acid sequence: CASSLADGYEQYF. The entire variable domain, with the rest obtained from reference TRBV11-1 and TRBJ2-7, is as follows: EAEVAQSPRYKITEKSQAVAFWCDPISGHATLYWYRQILGQGPELLVQFQDESVVDDSQLPKDRFSAERLKGVDSTLKIQPAELGDSAMYLCASSLADGYEQYFGPGTRLTVT.

V and J are TRBV28 and TRBJ2-2, with D unresolved. CDR1 is MDHEN, CDR2 SYDVKM, per germline. CDR3 length equals 14 residues. The germline V and J ends were trimmed by 4 bases and 4 bases, with 10 bases remaining between them. The CDR3 region is CASSSLGGTGELFF. The CDR3 DNA follows: TGTGCCAGCAGTTCCCTAGGCGGCACCGGGGAGCTGTTTTTT.

This sequence joins TRBV11-1 and TRBJ1-2; D unresolved. The V and J ends lost 5 bases and 6 bases respectively, with 13 bases between them. CDR1 and CDR2 (germline): SGHAT, FQDESV (reference sequence). CDR3 length: 13 amino acids. Here the CDR3 DNA reads TGTGCCAGCAGCCCTACACCAGAGGATGGCTACACCTTC. Protein: CASSPTPEDGYTF.

The V gene is TRBV6-1, the J gene TRBJ2-5; D is perhaps TRBD1 (6 bases). The V gene lost 8 bases and the J gene lost 3 bases, with 10 bases spanning the gap. This CDR3 has 12 amino acids. CDR1 and CDR2 from the germline V gene are MNHNS and SASEGT. The CDR3 loop is CASGKGEETQYF. In nucleotides, the CDR3 is TGTGCCAGCGGCAAGGGGGAAGAGACCCAGTACTTC.

This chain links TRBV28 with TRBJ2-7; 11 bases fit TRBD1. Trimming removed 7 bases from V and 7 bases from J; junction bases left unmatched: 21. CDR3 length equals 18 residues. Per germline, CDR1 MDHEN and CDR2 SYDVKM. The CDR3 region is CASTPSFGQGASTGEQYF. The CDR3 nucleotides read TGTGCCAGCACCCCCTCCTTCGGACAGGGGGCGTCTACGGGGGAGCAGTACTTC.

A few counts support this clone. The rearrangement uses TRBV10-3 and TRBJ1-1; D not resolved. Per germline, CDR1 ENHRY and CDR2 SYGVKD. V dropped 6 bases and J dropped 2 bases, with 10 bases sitting between them. The CDR3 loop spans 13 amino acids. CDR3 in DNA: TGTGCCATCAGCTACGACGGAAACACTGAAGCTTTCTTT. As protein: CAISYDGNTEAFF.

The rearrangement joins TRBV7-2 to TRBJ1-1; 9 bases line up with TRBD1. V shed 2 bases, J shed 4 bases, and the junction held 11 bases outside the gene matches. This CDR3 spans 17 amino acids. The germline V gene encodes CDR1 SGHTA and CDR2 FQGNSA. The CDR3 reads CASSLTPGTGRSTEAFF. Written as DNA, the CDR3 is TGTGCCAGCAGCTTAACCCCGGGGACAGGGAGGAGCACTGAAGCTTTCTTT. Looking up the rest from reference TRBV7-2 and TRBJ1-1 gives the full variable domain: GAGVSQSPSNKVTEKGKDVELRCDPISGHTALYWYRQSLGQGLEFLIYFQGNSAPDKSGLPSDRFSAERTGGSVSTLTIQRTQQEDSAVYLCASSLTPGTGRSTEAFFGQGTRLTVV.